These 26 T cell receptor beta chains originate from one sample sequenced in a study of blood T cell repertoires in COVID-19. Data came from immunoSEQ multiplex PCR; TCRdb stores just in-frame clones and leaves some out. The sample contains about 74,000 clones, roughly 88% of which appear only once. The sequencing sample was made of peripheral blood. The receptors come from a man between 65 and 85 years old with active or convalescent COVID-19.

This clone came up once. The chain uses TRBV10-2 and TRBJ1-5, with 9 bases lining up with TRBD1. The CDR3 covers 15 residues. Trimming took 2 bases from V and 5 from J; bases not matched to a gene: 4. The V gene's germline CDR1 is WSHSY and CDR2 SAAADI. DNA of the CDR3: TGCGCCAGCAGTGAGACAGGGGGCGATTATCAGCCCCAGCATTTT. It translates to CASSETGGDYQPQHF.

The rearrangement uses TRBV3-1 (or the pseudogene TRBV3-2) and TRBJ1-3; a weak D match, TRBD1 (6 bases). The CDR3 is 14 residues long. The germline CDR1 and CDR2 sequences are LGHDT and YNNKEL (reference sequence). Trimming took 4 bases from V and 2 from J, leaving 9 bases between them. The CDR3 reads CASSPRTAGNTIYF. CDR3 DNA: TGTGCCAGCAGCCCCCGGACAGCTGGAAACACCATATATTTT.

The chain combines TRBV15 with TRBJ1-4, with 8 bases matching TRBD1. The CDR3 spans 16 residues. Germline CDR1 LNHNV, CDR2 YYDKDF (reference sequence). The trim removed 0 bases at V and 3 bases at J, leaving 3 bases unmatched. Written as DNA, the CDR3 is TGTGCCACCAGCAGAGACCGACAGGGGTCTAATGAAAAACTGTTTTTT. Amino acids: CATSRDRQGSNEKLFF.

This chain connects TRBV7-9 to TRBJ1-2, with D perhaps matching TRBD1 (6 bases). Between the trimmed V and J ends, which lost 2 bases and 2 bases, there was a span of 12 bases. Per germline, CDR1 SEHNR and CDR2 FQNEAQ (reference sequence). The CDR3 is made up of 15 amino acids. The CDR3 spells CASSLTGPPNYGYTF. The CDR3 DNA follows: TGTGCCAGCAGCTTAACAGGGCCCCCGAACTATGGCTACACCTTC.

The V call is TRBV29-1, the J call TRBJ1-1; D might be TRBD1 (6 bases). V was shortened by 7 bases and J by 10 bases, with 19 bases between the two germline ends. This CDR3 is 12 amino acids long. Germline assignment: CDR1 SQVTM and CDR2 ANQGSEA. CDR3 region: CSGKGTGSGAFF. CDR3 nucleotide sequence: TGCAGCGGAAAGGGAACAGGGTCTGGAGCTTTCTTT. The complete variable domain, with remaining parts taken from reference TRBV29-1 and TRBJ1-1, reads SAVISQKPSRDICQRGTSLTIQCQVDSQVTMMFWYRQQPGQSLTLIATANQGSEATYESGFVIDKFPISRPNLTFSTLTVSNMSPEDSSIYLCSGKGTGSGAFFGQGTRLTVV.

This rearrangement joins TRBV6-5 to TRBJ2-2; 8 nucleotides line up with TRBD1. Germline V gives CDR1 MNHEY, CDR2 SVGAGI. V was pared by 5 bases and J by 3 bases, with 5 bases of the junction left unmatched. This CDR3 has 15 amino acids. This CDR3 is CASSRQGAHTGELFF. The CDR3 DNA reads as TGTGCCAGCAGTCGGCAGGGGGCCCACACCGGGGAGCTGTTTTTT.

The chain is built from TRBV5-1 and TRBJ2-7; the D is unclear. Germline V gene sequence: CDR1 SGHRS, CDR2 YFSETQ. This CDR3 is 14 amino acids long. Trimming took off 0 bases at V and 0 bases at J, with 7 bases between the two ends. CDR3 amino acids: CASSLAVASYEQYF. CDR3 in DNA: TGCGCCAGCAGCTTGGCAGTCGCCTCCTACGAGCAGTACTTC. The full variable domain, rest sourced from reference TRBV5-1 and TRBJ2-7, is KAGVTQTPRYLIKTRGQQVTLSCSPISGHRSVSWYQQTPGQGLQFLFEYFSETQRNKGNFPGRFSGRQFSNSRSEMNVSTLELGDSALYLCASSLAVASYEQYFGPGTRLTVT.

In this sample, this clone turned up once. The chain carries TRBV28 and TRBJ2-7, with 7 positions matching TRBD2. Trimming removed 6 bases from V and 5 bases from J; junction bases left unmatched: 16. This CDR3 has 16 amino acids. Germline lookup yields CDR1 MDHEN and CDR2 SYDVKM. The CDR3 coding sequence is TGTGCCAGCAGCCCCTCCCCGGGCGGGAGATCCAACGAGCAGTACTTC. It is translated as CASSPSPGGRSNEQYF.

The V gene is TRBV10-3, the J gene TRBJ1-4; possible D gene TRBD1, 6 bases. Germline V gene data show CDR1 as ENHRY and CDR2 as SYGVKD. Trimming cost V 11 bases and J 0 bases, with 13 bases left between them. CDR3 length equals 14 residues. CDR3 sequence reads: CASRKGATNEKLFF. The CDR3 nucleotides are TGTGCCTCTCGGAAGGGGGCAACTAATGAAAAACTGTTTTTT.

The V and J genes are TRBV28 and TRBJ1-6; TRBD1 matches 8 bases. Germline V gene sequence: CDR1 MDHEN, CDR2 SYDVKM. J was trimmed by 10 bases and V by 3 bases; bases with no gene match: 5. This CDR3 has 14 amino acids. The CDR3 DNA reads as TGTGCCAGCAGTTTGACAGGGGTTGAATCACCCCTCCACTTT. Encoded protein: CASSLTGVESPLHF.

This chain connects TRBV7-2 to TRBJ1-1; unclear D gene. Deletions cut 5 bases from V and 5 bases from J, with 12 bases between. CDR3 length: 13 residues. Looked up from germline, CDR1 is SGHTA and CDR2 is FQGNSA. For the CDR3, the DNA is TGTGCCAGCAGCATCCAGTCGGAGACTGAAGCTTTCTTT. It is translated as CASSIQSETEAFF.

The chain has TRBV10-3 and TRBJ1-2; D is unresolved. The V end lost 10 bases, the J end lost 2 bases, and 14 bases lay between the germline ends. Germline lookup yields CDR1 ENHRY and CDR2 SYGVKD. The CDR3 loop spans 13 amino acids. CDR3 DNA: TGTGCCAGCGCTGAGGCGAGGAACTATGGCTACACCTTC. Translating gives CASAEARNYGYTF.

This chain uses TRBV6-6 with TRBJ2-5; the D is unclear. CDR1 is MNHNY, CDR2 SVGAGI, per germline (reference sequence). This CDR3 is built from 11 residues. V was pared by 6 bases and J by 4 bases, with 6 bases between. In DNA form, the CDR3 reads TGTGCCAGCAGACTCGGAGAGACCCAGTACTTC. Protein: CASRLGETQYF.

This clone was detected only a few times. The CDR3 DNA is TGTGCCAGCAGCAAAGAAGGGACACCTTTCTCCTATAATTCACCCCTCCACTTT. Residues: CASSKEGTPFSYNSPLHF. The rearrangement joins TRBV21-1 to TRBJ1-6; the table's D gene call, TRBD1, was not cross checked with the DNA. TRBV21-1 has pseudogene status. This CDR3 is built from 18 residues.

The chain carries TRBV5-4 and TRBJ1-2; D not certain. From germline, CDR1 is SGHNT and CDR2 YYREEE (reference sequence). V was shortened by 0 bases and J by 4 bases, with 10 bases between the two germline ends. This CDR3 is 14 amino acids long. CDR3 residues: CASSLERASYGYTF. CDR3 coding DNA: TGTGCCAGCAGCTTGGAGAGGGCGTCCTATGGCTACACCTTC.

The gene calls are TRBV2 and TRBJ2-1; D not certain. CDR1 and CDR2 from the germline V gene are SNHLY and FYNNEI. With 0 bases removed from V and 15 bases from J, the gap between germline ends came to 12 bases. The CDR3 covers 12 residues. The CDR3 sequence is CASSEAHLSLFF. The CDR3 DNA reads as TGTGCCAGCAGTGAAGCGCACCTTTCACTGTTCTTC.

The chain has TRBV5-8 and TRBJ1-2; 8 bases agree with TRBD1. Germline CDR1 reads SGHTS; CDR2 reads YDEGEE. V lost 0 bases to trimming and J lost 3 bases; unmatched junction nucleotides: 4. The CDR3 loop spans 15 amino acids. This CDR3 reads CASSLAYRGDYGYTF. CDR3 DNA: TGTGCCAGCAGCTTGGCCTACAGGGGGGACTATGGCTACACCTTC.

The V and J genes are TRBV11-2 and TRBJ2-7, with D possibly matching TRBD1 (7 bases). V lost 5 bases to trimming and J lost 9 bases, with 20 bases between them. The CDR3 has 14 residues. Germline-derived CDR1 and CDR2 are SGHAT and FQNNGV. The CDR3: CASSRGDSLDGQYF. CDR3 nucleotides: TGTGCCAGCAGCCGCGGGGACAGCTTAGACGGGCAGTACTTC. Drawing the rest from reference TRBV11-2 and TRBJ2-7, the complete variable domain is EAGVAQSPRYKIIEKRQSVAFWCNPISGHATLYWYQQILGQGPKLLIQFQNNGVVDDSQLPKDRFSAERLKGVDSTLKIQPAKLEDSAVYLCASSRGDSLDGQYFGPGTRLTVT.

The rearrangement joins TRBV28 to TRBJ2-7; D perhaps matches TRBD1 (6 bases). This CDR3 region has 14 residues. With 10 bases removed from V and 0 bases from J, the gap between germline ends came to 16 bases. Germline-derived CDR1 and CDR2 are MDHEN and SYDVKM. The CDR3 loop is CATSGTMNSYEQYF. CDR3 nucleotide sequence: TGTGCCACTTCCGGGACAATGAACTCCTACGAGCAGTACTTC.

This rearrangement joins TRBV5-1 to TRBJ1-6; D may be TRBD1 (5 bases). V dropped 3 bases and J dropped 7 bases, with 11 bases sitting between them. Germline CDR1 is SGHRS and CDR2 is YFSETQ. The CDR3 has 14 residues. The CDR3: CASSSGLMNSPLHF. The CDR3 DNA reads as TGCGCCAGCAGCTCGGGACTGATGAATTCACCCCTCCACTTT. The whole variable domain, remainder taken from reference TRBV5-1 and TRBJ1-6, is KAGVTQTPRYLIKTRGQQVTLSCSPISGHRSVSWYQQTPGQGLQFLFEYFSETQRNKGNFPGRFSGRQFSNSRSEMNVSTLELGDSALYLCASSSGLMNSPLHFGNGTRLTVT.

CDR3 in DNA: TGCGCCAGCAGCTTTAACTTTGGACCGGGAAGTCAAGAGACCCAGTACTTC. Encoded protein: CASSFNFGPGSQETQYF. V usage is TRBV5-1 and J usage is TRBJ2-5; tentative D call: TRBD2 (5 bases). Germline V gene lookup returns CDR1 SGHRS and CDR2 YFSETQ. The CDR3 has 17 amino acids. Trimming pared 2 bases from V and 2 bases from J, leaving 19 bases between.

The rearrangement joins TRBV19 to TRBJ1-5; perhaps TRBD1 as D (5 bases). This CDR3 is 14 amino acids long. The V and J ends lost 6 bases and 3 bases respectively, with 12 bases between them. Germline V gives CDR1 LNHDA, CDR2 SQIVND (reference sequence). The CDR3 nucleotides read TGTGCCAGTAGGCGGGGGGGGGACAATCAGCCCCAGCATTTT. Amino acids: CASRRGGDNQPQHF.

This chain links TRBV28 with TRBJ2-7, with D possibly matching TRBD2 (7 bases). Germline V gives CDR1 MDHEN, CDR2 SYDVKM. Trimming shortened V by 10 bases and J by 3 bases, and 16 bases separated the two germline ends. The CDR3 has 13 amino acids. CDR3 in amino acids: CAIRGGRVYEQYF. The CDR3, as DNA: TGTGCCATAAGGGGGGGCAGGGTCTACGAGCAGTACTTC.

This chain links TRBV7-8 with TRBJ1-2, with D hard to call. The CDR3 covers 13 residues. V lost 8 bases to trimming and J lost 6 bases, with 16 bases between them. The germline V gene has CDR1 SGHVS and CDR2 FQNEAQ. The CDR3 is CASGLQPTDGYTF. The CDR3 coding sequence is TGTGCCAGCGGACTTCAGCCTACCGATGGCTACACCTTC.

This clone showed up just a few times. One end of the junction varies from germline; a read error may be responsible. The rearrangement joins TRBV6-1 to TRBJ2-7; the match to TRBD1 covers 7 bases. From germline, CDR1 is MNHNS and CDR2 SASEGT. This CDR3 has 13 amino acids. The CDR3 DNA sequence: TGTGCCAGCAGGGAAGGGACAGCTTACGAGCAGTACTTC. Its protein is CASREGTAYEQYF.

The chain employs TRBV11-2 and TRBJ2-7; no firm D call. CDR3 size: 14 residues. Per germline, CDR1 SGHAT and CDR2 FQNNGV. Trimming removed 4 bases from V and 1 base from J, with 11 bases in between. CDR3 DNA sequence: TGTGCCAGCAGCTCCCTTAGTTTTTCCTACGAGCAGTACTTC. Translating gives CASSSLSFSYEQYF.